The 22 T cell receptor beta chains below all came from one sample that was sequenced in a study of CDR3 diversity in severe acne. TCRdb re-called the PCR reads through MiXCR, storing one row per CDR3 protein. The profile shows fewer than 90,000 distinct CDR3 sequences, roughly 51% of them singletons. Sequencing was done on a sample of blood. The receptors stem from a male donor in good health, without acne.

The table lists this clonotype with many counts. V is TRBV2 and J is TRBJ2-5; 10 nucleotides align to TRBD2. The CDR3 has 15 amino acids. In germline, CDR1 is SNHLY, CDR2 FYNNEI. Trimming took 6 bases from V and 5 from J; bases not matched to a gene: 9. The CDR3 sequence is CASRPGLAKGETQYF. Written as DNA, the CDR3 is TGTGCCAGCAGGCCGGGACTAGCGAAGGGGGAGACCCAGTACTTC.

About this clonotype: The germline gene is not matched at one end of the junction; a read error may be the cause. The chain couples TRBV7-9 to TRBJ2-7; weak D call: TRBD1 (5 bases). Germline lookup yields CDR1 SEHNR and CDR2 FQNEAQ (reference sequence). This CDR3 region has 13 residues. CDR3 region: CASSPDSLYEQYF. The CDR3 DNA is TGCGCCAGCAGCCCCGACAGCCTCTACGAGCAGTACTTC. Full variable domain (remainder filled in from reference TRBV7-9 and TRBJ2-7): DTGVSQNPRHKITKRGQNVTFRCDPISEHNRLYWYRQTLGQGPEFLTYFQNEAQLEKSRLLSDRFSAERPKGSFSTLEIQRTEQGDSAMYLCASSPDSLYEQYFGPGTRLTVT.

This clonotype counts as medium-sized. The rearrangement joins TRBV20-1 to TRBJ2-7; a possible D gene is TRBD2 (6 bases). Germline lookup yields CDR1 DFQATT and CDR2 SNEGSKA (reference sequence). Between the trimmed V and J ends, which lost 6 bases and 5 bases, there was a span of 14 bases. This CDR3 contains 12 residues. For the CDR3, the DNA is TGCAGTGCCCGACTAGTTCCCAACGAGCAGTACTTC. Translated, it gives CSARLVPNEQYF.

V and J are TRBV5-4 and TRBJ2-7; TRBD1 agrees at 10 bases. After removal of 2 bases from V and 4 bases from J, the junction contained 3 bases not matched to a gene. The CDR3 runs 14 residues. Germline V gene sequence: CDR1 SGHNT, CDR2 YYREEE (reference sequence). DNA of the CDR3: TGTGCCAGCAGCTTTGCGGGACAGGGGTACGAGCAGTACTTC. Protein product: CASSFAGQGYEQYF.

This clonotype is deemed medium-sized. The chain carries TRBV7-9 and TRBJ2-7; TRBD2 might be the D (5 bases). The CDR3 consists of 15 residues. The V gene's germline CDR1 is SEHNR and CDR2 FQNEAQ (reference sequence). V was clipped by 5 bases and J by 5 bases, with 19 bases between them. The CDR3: CASSPGRRGVDEQYF. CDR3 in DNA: TGTGCCAGCAGCCCAGGTAGACGGGGTGTCGACGAGCAGTACTTC.

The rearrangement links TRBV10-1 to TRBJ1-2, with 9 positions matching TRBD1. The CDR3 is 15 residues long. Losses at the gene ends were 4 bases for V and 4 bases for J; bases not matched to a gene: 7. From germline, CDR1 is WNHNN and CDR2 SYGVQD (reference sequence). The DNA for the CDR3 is TGCGCCAGCAGTGTCGGATCGGGACAGGGCTATGGCTACACCTTC. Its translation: CASSVGSGQGYGYTF.

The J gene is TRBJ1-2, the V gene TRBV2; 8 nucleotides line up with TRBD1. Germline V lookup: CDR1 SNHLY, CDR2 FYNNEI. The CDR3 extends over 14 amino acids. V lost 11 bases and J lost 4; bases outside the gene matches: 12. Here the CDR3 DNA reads TGTGCCTGCCGGCCCAGGGGGCTGGTCTATGGCTACACCTTC. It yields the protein CACRPRGLVYGYTF.

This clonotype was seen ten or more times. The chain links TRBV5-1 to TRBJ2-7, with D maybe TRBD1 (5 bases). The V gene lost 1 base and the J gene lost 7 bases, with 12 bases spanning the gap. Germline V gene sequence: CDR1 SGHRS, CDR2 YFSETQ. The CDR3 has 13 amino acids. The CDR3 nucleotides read TGCGCCAGCAGCTTGCCCATTCCAGGGGAGCAGTACTTC. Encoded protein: CASSLPIPGEQYF.

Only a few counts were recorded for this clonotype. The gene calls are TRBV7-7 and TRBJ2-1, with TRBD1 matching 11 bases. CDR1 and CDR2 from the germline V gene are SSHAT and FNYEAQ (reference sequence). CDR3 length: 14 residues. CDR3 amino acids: CASYWTGGENEQFF. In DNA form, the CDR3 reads TGTGCTAGCTACTGGACAGGGGGCGAAAATGAGCAGTTCTTC.

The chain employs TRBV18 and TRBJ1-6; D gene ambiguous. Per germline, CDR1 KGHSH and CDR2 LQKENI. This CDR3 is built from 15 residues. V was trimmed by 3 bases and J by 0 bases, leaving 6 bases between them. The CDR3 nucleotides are TGTGCCAGCTCACCGCCCAGCTCCTATAATTCACCCCTCCACTTT. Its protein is CASSPPSSYNSPLHF.

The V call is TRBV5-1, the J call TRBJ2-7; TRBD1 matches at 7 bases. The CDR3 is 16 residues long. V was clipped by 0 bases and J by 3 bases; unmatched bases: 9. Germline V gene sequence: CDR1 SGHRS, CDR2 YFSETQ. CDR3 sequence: CASSLAIGTENYEQYF. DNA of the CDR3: TGCGCCAGCAGCTTGGCCATCGGGACAGAAAACTACGAGCAGTACTTC. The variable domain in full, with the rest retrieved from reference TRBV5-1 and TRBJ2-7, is KAGVTQTPRYLIKTRGQQVTLSCSPISGHRSVSWYQQTPGQGLQFLFEYFSETQRNKGNFPGRFSGRQFSNSRSEMNVSTLELGDSALYLCASSLAIGTENYEQYFGPGTRLTVT.

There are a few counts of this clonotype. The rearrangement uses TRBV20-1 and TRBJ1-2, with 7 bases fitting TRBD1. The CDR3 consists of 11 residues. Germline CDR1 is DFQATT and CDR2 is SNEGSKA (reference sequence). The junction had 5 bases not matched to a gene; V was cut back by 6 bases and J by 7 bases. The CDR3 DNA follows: TGCAGTGCGCTAGCAGGGGGTGGCTACACCTTC. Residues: CSALAGGGYTF.

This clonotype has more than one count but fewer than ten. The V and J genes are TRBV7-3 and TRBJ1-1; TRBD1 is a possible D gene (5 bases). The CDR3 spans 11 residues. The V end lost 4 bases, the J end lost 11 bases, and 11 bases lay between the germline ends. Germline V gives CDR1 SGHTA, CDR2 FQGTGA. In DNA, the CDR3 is TGTGCCAGCAGCTCGGGGCGAGTTGCTTTCTTT. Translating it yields CASSSGRVAFF.

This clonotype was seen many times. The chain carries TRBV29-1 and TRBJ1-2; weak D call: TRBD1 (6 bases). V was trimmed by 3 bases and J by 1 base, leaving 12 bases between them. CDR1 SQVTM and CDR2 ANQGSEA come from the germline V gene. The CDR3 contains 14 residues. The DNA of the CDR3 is TGCAGCGTTGAGGGCAGGGGCCATAACTATGGCTACACCTTC. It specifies CSVEGRGHNYGYTF. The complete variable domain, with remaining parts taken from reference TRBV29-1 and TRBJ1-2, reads SAVISQKPSRDICQRGTSLTIQCQVDSQVTMMFWYRQQPGQSLTLIATANQGSEATYESGFVIDKFPISRPNLTFSTLTVSNMSPEDSSIYLCSVEGRGHNYGYTFGSGTRLTVV.

CDR3 nucleotides: TGTGCCAGCAGCCAGGGGGCCCCTAGCGGTTCCTACGAGCAGTACTTC. Amino acids: CASSQGAPSGSYEQYF. V is TRBV7-6 and J is TRBJ2-7, with a possible D match to TRBD1 (8 bases). Per the germline V gene, CDR1 is SGHVS and CDR2 is FNYEAQ. This CDR3 comprises 16 residues. V was pared by 5 bases and J by 1 base, with 18 bases between.

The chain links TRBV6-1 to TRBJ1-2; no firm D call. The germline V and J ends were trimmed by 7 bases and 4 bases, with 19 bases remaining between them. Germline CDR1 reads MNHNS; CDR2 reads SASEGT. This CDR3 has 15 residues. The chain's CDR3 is CASKVISSKSYGYTF. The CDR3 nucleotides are TGTGCCAGCAAGGTTATTAGCAGCAAAAGCTATGGCTACACCTTC.

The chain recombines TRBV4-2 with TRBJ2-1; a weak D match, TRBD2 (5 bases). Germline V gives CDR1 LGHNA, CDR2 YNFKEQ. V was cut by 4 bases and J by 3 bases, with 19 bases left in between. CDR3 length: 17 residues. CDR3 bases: TGTGCCAGCAGCCTAGAAATGAGGGAGAGCGTCTACAATGAGCAGTTCTTC. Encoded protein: CASSLEMRESVYNEQFF.

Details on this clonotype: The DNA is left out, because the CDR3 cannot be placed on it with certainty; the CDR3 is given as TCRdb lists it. The CDR3 sequence: CASSFYICSAGLAGGPYEQYF. The chain carries TRBV5-1 and TRBJ2-7; no check of the table's D call, TRBD2, against the DNA was made. Counting both end residues, the CDR3 totals 21 amino acids. Germline CDR1 SGHRS, CDR2 YFSETQ.

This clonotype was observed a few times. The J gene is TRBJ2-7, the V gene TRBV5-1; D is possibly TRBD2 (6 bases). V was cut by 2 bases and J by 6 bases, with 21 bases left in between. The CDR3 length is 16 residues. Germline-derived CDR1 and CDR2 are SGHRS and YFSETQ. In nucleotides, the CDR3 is TGCGCCAGCAGCTTCTTACGCGGGATTGACTCAGGCGAGCAGTACTTC. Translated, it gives CASSFLRGIDSGEQYF.

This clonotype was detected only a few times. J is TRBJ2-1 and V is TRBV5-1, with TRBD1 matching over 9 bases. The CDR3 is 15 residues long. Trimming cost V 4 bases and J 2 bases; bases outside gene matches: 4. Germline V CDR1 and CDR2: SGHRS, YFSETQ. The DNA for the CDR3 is TGCGCCAGCAGCCAGCGGGACAGGGCCTACAATGAGCAGTTCTTC. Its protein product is CASSQRDRAYNEQFF.

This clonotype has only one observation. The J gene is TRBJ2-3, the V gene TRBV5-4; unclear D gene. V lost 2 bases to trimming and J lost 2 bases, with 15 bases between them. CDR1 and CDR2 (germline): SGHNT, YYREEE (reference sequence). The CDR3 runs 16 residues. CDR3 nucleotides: TGTGCCAGCAGCTTAAGGGCCATGGACCTCACAGATACGCAGTATTTT. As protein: CASSLRAMDLTDTQYF.

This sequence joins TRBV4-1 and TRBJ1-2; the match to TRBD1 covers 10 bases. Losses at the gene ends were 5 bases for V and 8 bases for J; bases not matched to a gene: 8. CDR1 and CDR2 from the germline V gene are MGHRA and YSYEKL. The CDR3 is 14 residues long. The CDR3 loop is CASSAPGTGAGYTF. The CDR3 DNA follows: TGCGCCAGCAGCGCACCCGGGACAGGGGCCGGCTACACCTTC.